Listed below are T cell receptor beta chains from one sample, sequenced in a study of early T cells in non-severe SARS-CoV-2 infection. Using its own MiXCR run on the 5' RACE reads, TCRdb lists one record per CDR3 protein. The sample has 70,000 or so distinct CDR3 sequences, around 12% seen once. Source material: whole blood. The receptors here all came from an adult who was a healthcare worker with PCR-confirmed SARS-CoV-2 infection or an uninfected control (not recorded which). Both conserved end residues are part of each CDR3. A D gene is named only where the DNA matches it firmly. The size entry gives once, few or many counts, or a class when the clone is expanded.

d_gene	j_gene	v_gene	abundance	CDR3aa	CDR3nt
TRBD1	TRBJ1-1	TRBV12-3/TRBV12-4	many	CASNKGTGALLGTEAFF	TGTGCCAGCAACAAAGGGACAGGGGCGCTTCTGGGGACTGAAGCTTTCTTT
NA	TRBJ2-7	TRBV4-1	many	CASSQVGDGDYEQYF	TGCGCCAGCAGCCAAGTCGGTGACGGAGACTACGAGCAGTACTTC
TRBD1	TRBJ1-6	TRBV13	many	CASSFKDRGNSPLHF	TGTGCCAGCAGCTTCAAGGACAGGGGAAATTCACCCCTCCACTTT
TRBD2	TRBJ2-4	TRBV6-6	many	CASSYSLPSGRNIQYF	TGTGCCAGCAGTTACTCCCTCCCTAGCGGGAGAAACATTCAGTACTTC
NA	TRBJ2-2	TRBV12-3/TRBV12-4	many	CASSLGGVGELFF	TGTGCCAGCAGTTTAGGTGGAGTCGGGGAGCTGTTTTTT
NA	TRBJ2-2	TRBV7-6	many	CASSLGLNTGELFF	TGTGCCAGCAGCTTAGGGCTGAACACCGGGGAGCTGTTTTTT
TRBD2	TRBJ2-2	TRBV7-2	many	CASSLAGLARSGELFF	TGTGCCAGCAGCTTAGCGGGACTAGCGAGATCCGGGGAGCTGTTTTTT
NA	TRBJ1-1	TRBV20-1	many	CSARDGFTGEGTEAFF	TGCAGTGCTAGAGATGGTTTTACCGGGGAGGGGACTGAAGCTTTCTTT
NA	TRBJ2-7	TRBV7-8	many	CASSFSRAYEQYF	TGTGCCAGCAGCTTTAGCAGGGCGTACGAGCAGTACTTC
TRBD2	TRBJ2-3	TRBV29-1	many	CSVGLASGYTQYF	TGCAGCGTTGGGTTGGCTAGCGGCTATACGCAGTATTTT
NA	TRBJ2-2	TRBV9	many	CASSVELDGELFF	TGTGCCAGCAGCGTAGAGCTGGATGGGGAGCTGTTTTTT